This is a list of T cell receptor beta chains from one sample in a study of blood T cell repertoires in COVID-19. Method: immunoSEQ multiplex PCR; TCRdb's copy keeps in-frame clones and lacks some. Of under 350,000 clones listed, about 90% are singletons. Sequencing was carried out using peripheral blood. These receptors all come from a woman in her twenties or thirties with COVID-19, enrolled during active disease. CDR3s include the opening cysteine and the closing phenylalanine or tryptophan. The D gene is left open where the match is weak. The size field is filled for only some rows; it gives once, few, many or a size class.

clone size: few; D gene: .; J gene: TRBJ2-7; V gene: TRBV7-9; CDR3 DNA: TGTGCCAGCAGCCGTACAGGACGACCCTACGAGCAGTACTTC; CDR3 protein: CASSRTGRPYEQYF
clone size: .; D gene: TRBD1; J gene: TRBJ1-6; V gene: TRBV5-1; CDR3 DNA: TGCGCCAGCAGCCCCCTGACAGGGGGAGACGGATCACCCCTCCACTTT; CDR3 protein: CASSPLTGGDGSPLHF
clone size: .; D gene: .; J gene: TRBJ2-7; V gene: TRBV5-4; CDR3 DNA: TGTGCCAGCAGCTTGGACAGGCACGAGCAGTACTTC; CDR3 protein: CASSLDRHEQYF
clone size: .; D gene: .; J gene: TRBJ2-1; V gene: TRBV6-2/TRBV6-3; CDR3 DNA: TGTGCCAGCAGTTGGCGAGGGTCCTACAATGAGCAGTTCTTC; CDR3 protein: CASSWRGSYNEQFF
clone size: .; D gene: .; J gene: TRBJ1-1; V gene: TRBV9; CDR3 DNA: TGTGCCAGCAGCGTAGAAGGAACAGGGTCGGCTGAAGCTTTCTTT; CDR3 protein: CASSVEGTGSAEAFF
clone size: .; D gene: .; J gene: TRBJ2-7; V gene: TRBV29-1; CDR3 DNA: TGCAGCGTTCTCTCGGAAGGCGGTAACTACGAGCAGTACTTC; CDR3 protein: CSVLSEGGNYEQYF
clone size: .; D gene: TRBD1; J gene: TRBJ1-2; V gene: TRBV5-4; CDR3 DNA: TGTGCCAGCAGTGGACAGGCGGGAATTGGCTACACCTTC; CDR3 protein: CASSGQAGIGYTF
clone size: .; D gene: TRBD2; J gene: TRBJ2-1; V gene: TRBV6-1; CDR3 DNA: TGTGCCAGCAGTGAATTGGGGAGGGGAAGCTCCTACAATGAGCAGTTCTTC; CDR3 protein: CASSELGRGSSYNEQFF
clone size: .; D gene: .; J gene: TRBJ2-3; V gene: TRBV6-6; CDR3 DNA: TGTGCCAGCAGTTACTCCTTGTCACTGGGCGATACGCAGTATTTT; CDR3 protein: CASSYSLSLGDTQYF
clone size: .; D gene: .; J gene: TRBJ1-3; V gene: TRBV28; CDR3 DNA: TGTGCCAGCAGTTTGCGGATTGCTGGAAACACCATATATTTT; CDR3 protein: CASSLRIAGNTIYF
clone size: once; D gene: .; J gene: TRBJ1-1; V gene: TRBV5-1; CDR3 DNA: TGCGCCAGTTCGACAATCCCCATGAACACTGAAGCTTTCTTT; CDR3 protein: CASSTIPMNTEAFF
clone size: .; D gene: TRBD1; J gene: TRBJ1-2; V gene: TRBV4-3; CDR3 DNA: TGCGCCAGCAGCCCGGGACAGGCCCTCTATGGCTACACCTTC; CDR3 protein: CASSPGQALYGYTF
clone size: .; D gene: .; J gene: TRBJ1-5; V gene: TRBV28; CDR3 DNA: TGTGCCAGCAGTTTATGGGGGGCCGTCTATAGCAATCAGCCCCAGCATTTT; CDR3 protein: CASSLWGAVYSNQPQHF
clone size: .; D gene: TRBD2; J gene: TRBJ2-3; V gene: TRBV19; CDR3 DNA: TGTGCCAGTAGTATAATAGCGGGGTTGCTTGGTACGCAGTATTTT; CDR3 protein: CASSIIAGLLGTQYF
clone size: .; D gene: .; J gene: TRBJ1-5; V gene: TRBV18; CDR3 DNA: TGTGCCAGCTCAACGGGCCAGGGTTTTCAGCCCCAGCATTTT; CDR3 protein: CASSTGQGFQPQHF
clone size: .; D gene: .; J gene: TRBJ1-1; V gene: TRBV7-9; CDR3 DNA: TGTGCCAGCAGCTTCACAAAAAATACTGAAGCTTTCTTT; CDR3 protein: CASSFTKNTEAFF
clone size: .; D gene: TRBD2; J gene: TRBJ2-5; V gene: TRBV2; CDR3 DNA: TGTGCCAGCAGTGAACTCCCAGGGACTTATAGCGGGGAGACCCAGTACTTC; CDR3 protein: CASSELPGTYSGETQYF
clone size: .; D gene: .; J gene: TRBJ2-6; V gene: TRBV4-3; CDR3 DNA: TGCGCCAGCAGCCCCCGGGACATGACTCTCTCTGGGGCCAACGTCCTGACTTTC; CDR3 protein: CASSPRDMTLSGANVLTF
clone size: once; D gene: .; J gene: TRBJ1-5; V gene: TRBV6-5; CDR3 DNA: TGTGCCAGCAGTTTCGGGGGTAGCAATCAGCCCCAGCATTTT; CDR3 protein: CASSFGGSNQPQHF
clone size: .; D gene: .; J gene: TRBJ1-5; V gene: TRBV19; CDR3 DNA: TGTGCCAGTTGCCCGGGGGGGAAGATCGATCAGCCCCAGCATTTT; CDR3 protein: CASCPGGKIDQPQHF
clone size: once; D gene: .; J gene: TRBJ1-5; V gene: TRBV21-1; CDR3 DNA: TGTGCCGGCCACGCGCCTTTAAATCAGGCGCCTTTGACGGGACACCGGGCGGGCAATCAGCCCCAGCATTTT; CDR3 protein: CAGHAPLNQAPLTGHRAGNQPQHF
clone size: .; D gene: TRBD1; J gene: TRBJ1-1; V gene: TRBV7-2; CDR3 DNA: TGTGCCAGCAGCCTGGACAGGACGAACACTGAAGCTTTCTTT; CDR3 protein: CASSLDRTNTEAFF
clone size: .; D gene: TRBD2; J gene: TRBJ2-3; V gene: TRBV7-8; CDR3 DNA: TGTGCCAGCAGCTTACTAGCGGGGGAAGATACGCAGTATTTT; CDR3 protein: CASSLLAGEDTQYF
clone size: once; D gene: .; J gene: TRBJ2-3; V gene: TRBV28; CDR3 DNA: TGTGCCAGCAGTTTGGACAGACCAAGCACAGATACGCAGTATTTT; CDR3 protein: CASSLDRPSTDTQYF
clone size: .; D gene: .; J gene: TRBJ2-5; V gene: TRBV2; CDR3 DNA: TGTGCCAGCACGGGAAACTCACAGACCCAGTACTTC; CDR3 protein: CASTGNSQTQYF
clone size: .; D gene: .; J gene: TRBJ1-1; V gene: TRBV6-1; CDR3 DNA: TGTGCCAGCAGTGAAGTGGGGCCCGGGAACACTGAAGCTTTCTTT; CDR3 protein: CASSEVGPGNTEAFF
clone size: .; D gene: TRBD1; J gene: TRBJ1-6; V gene: TRBV5-1; CDR3 DNA: TGCGCCAGCAGCGAGACAGGGAGCTCCTATAATTCACCCCTCCACTTT; CDR3 protein: CASSETGSSYNSPLHF
clone size: .; D gene: TRBD1; J gene: TRBJ2-7; V gene: TRBV9; CDR3 DNA: TGTGCCAGCAGCTTAGCCGGACAGGGGACCTACGAGCAGTACTTC; CDR3 protein: CASSLAGQGTYEQYF
clone size: .; D gene: .; J gene: TRBJ2-3; V gene: TRBV27; CDR3 DNA: TGTGCCAGCAGTTTATCTAGTAGGACTCCCACAGATACGCAGTATTTT; CDR3 protein: CASSLSSRTPTDTQYF
clone size: .; D gene: .; J gene: TRBJ1-2; V gene: TRBV19; CDR3 DNA: TGTGCCAGTAATCAGGGCATACAGGGCTACACCTTC; CDR3 protein: CASNQGIQGYTF
clone size: .; D gene: TRBD1; J gene: TRBJ2-6; V gene: TRBV5-5; CDR3 DNA: TGTGCCAGCAGCTTGGGCAGGGGGCAAGGGGCCAACGTCCTGACTTTC; CDR3 protein: CASSLGRGQGANVLTF
clone size: .; D gene: .; J gene: TRBJ1-1; V gene: TRBV7-8; CDR3 DNA: TGTGCCAGCAGCTTAAGAGGAGGGGAAGGGGACACTGAAGCTTTCTTT; CDR3 protein: CASSLRGGEGDTEAFF
clone size: once; D gene: TRBD2; J gene: TRBJ2-1; V gene: TRBV4-3; CDR3 DNA: TGCGCCAGCAGCCTTGCGGGGGGGTACAATGAGCAGTTCTTC; CDR3 protein: CASSLAGGYNEQFF
clone size: once; D gene: .; J gene: TRBJ1-2; V gene: TRBV6-1; CDR3 DNA: TGTGCCAGCAGTGAGTTGAAGGTTGGGCATAACGGCTACACCTTC; CDR3 protein: CASSELKVGHNGYTF
clone size: .; D gene: .; J gene: TRBJ2-3; V gene: TRBV7-9; CDR3 DNA: TGTGCCAGCAGCCCCGGGGGACCCACAGATACGCAGTATTTT; CDR3 protein: CASSPGGPTDTQYF
clone size: .; D gene: .; J gene: TRBJ1-1; V gene: TRBV20-1; CDR3 DNA: TGCAGTGCTAGACGAGACAGTGAAGCTTTCTTT; CDR3 protein: CSARRDSEAFF
clone size: .; D gene: .; J gene: TRBJ1-1; V gene: TRBV5-1; CDR3 DNA: TGCGCCAGCAGCTTGGTGGCGGGGACTGAAGCTTTCTTT; CDR3 protein: CASSLVAGTEAFF
clone size: .; D gene: TRBD1; J gene: TRBJ1-1; V gene: TRBV7-2; CDR3 DNA: TGTGCCAGCAGCCAACAGGGGAGCACTGAAGCTTTCTTT; CDR3 protein: CASSQQGSTEAFF
clone size: .; D gene: .; J gene: TRBJ2-1; V gene: TRBV2; CDR3 DNA: TGTGCCAGCAGTGAGGTTGGGGAGACTGAGCAGTTCTTC; CDR3 protein: CASSEVGETEQFF
clone size: .; D gene: TRBD1; J gene: TRBJ1-1; V gene: TRBV7-2; CDR3 DNA: TGTGCCAGCAGTTCCGACAGGGCACTAAACACTGAAGCTTTCTTT; CDR3 protein: CASSSDRALNTEAFF
clone size: .; D gene: .; J gene: TRBJ2-7; V gene: TRBV9; CDR3 DNA: TGTGCCAGCAGCCCAATACCAGGCTACGAGCAGTACTTC; CDR3 protein: CASSPIPGYEQYF
clone size: .; D gene: .; J gene: TRBJ1-1; V gene: TRBV25-1; CDR3 DNA: TGTGCCAGCAGTGCATACAACATGAACACTGAAGCTTTCTTT; CDR3 protein: CASSAYNMNTEAFF
clone size: .; D gene: .; J gene: TRBJ1-2; V gene: TRBV30; CDR3 DNA: TGTGCCTGGAGTACAACTCGGGACTCAGGCTACACCTTC; CDR3 protein: CAWSTTRDSGYTF
clone size: .; D gene: .; J gene: TRBJ2-5; V gene: TRBV4-2; CDR3 DNA: TGTGCCAGCAGCCAAGAGGGGGGACTGGGCAGGGAGACCCAGTACTTC; CDR3 protein: CASSQEGGLGRETQYF
clone size: once; D gene: TRBD1; J gene: TRBJ1-5; V gene: TRBV18; CDR3 DNA: TGTGCCAGCTCACCGCAGGGGGCGAGCAATCAGCCCCAGCATTTT; CDR3 protein: CASSPQGASNQPQHF
clone size: .; D gene: .; J gene: TRBJ1-5; V gene: TRBV27; CDR3 DNA: TGTGCCAGCAGTTTTCGGAGGGAACGGAATAGCAATCAGCCCCAGCATTTT; CDR3 protein: CASSFRRERNSNQPQHF
clone size: .; D gene: TRBD1; J gene: TRBJ1-5; V gene: TRBV2; CDR3 DNA: TGTGCCAGCAGTGAAAGGGTACCAGGGGGAAATCAGCCCCAGCATTTT; CDR3 protein: CASSERVPGGNQPQHF
clone size: few; D gene: TRBD1; J gene: TRBJ1-4; V gene: TRBV3-1/TRBV3-2; CDR3 DNA: TGTGCCAGCAGCCAAGACGCACTTTTTCCTAATCGACAGGGGCGGGCAACTAATGAAAAACTGTTTTTT; CDR3 protein: CASSQDALFPNRQGRATNEKLFF